This note documents a single TCR beta chain sequence. Its target is not known. Each sorted population was over 98% pure. The data derive from a study of beta chain features in type 1 diabetes. About the research overall: Age, gender, cell numbers and subset yield matched between patients and controls.

The whole isolated RNA underwent reverse transcription, so sequencing captured expressed TCRB transcripts. Data came from immunoSEQ multiplex PCR; TCRdb stores just in-frame clones and leaves some out. The sample lists about 700,000 clones; roughly 13% were seen once. Study observations and caveats: When Type 1 diabetes patients were examined, their TCRB CDR3s proved moderately but significantly shorter in all four CD4+ subsets.

This sequence was found in a man aged 18 to 35 with type 1 diabetes. The specimen was naive CD4+ T cells from blood.

The CDR3 loop reads CASSTRDSSKQYF. Here the CDR3 DNA reads TGTGCCAGCAGTACCCGGGACAGCTCCAAGCAGTACTTC. The chain joins TRBV27 to TRBJ2-7; 7 bases align to TRBD1. The length of the CDR3 is 13 residues. Losses at the gene ends were 5 bases for V and 8 bases for J; bases not matched to a gene: 9. The germline gives CDR1 MNHEY, CDR2 SMNVEV (reference sequence).